The entry that follows covers one T cell receptor (beta chain) sequence. Its antigen is unknown. Base qualities were left out, and no much larger clone turns up one base away. TCRbeta CDR3 regions were amplified from genomic DNA using the immunoSEQ Assay, a bias-controlled multiplex PCR. The study's own analysis went as follows. The number of nucleated cells in each sample was estimated from the amplification of reference gene primers within the assay. To quantify the absolute abundance of each unique TCRbeta CDR3 rearrangement, sequence reads were collapsed and filtered. For each sample, productive Simpson clonality was calculated as the square root of Simpson's diversity index across productive rearrangements. In TCRdb, the immuneACCESS table is reduced to in-frame sequences with V and J assigned. These tables do not hold every clone; where another copy was compared, an unresolved V gene accounts for under half, and the others remain unexplained. V, J and clone size are taken as reported in that table, and D and trimming were inferred from the DNA itself. This sample is represented by roughly 170,000 clones; about 85% of them were singletons. 0.95% to 1.5% of the sample is taken by the ten largest.

According to the germline V gene, CDR1 reads MGHDK and CDR2 reads SYGVNS. V loses 4 bases, J loses 1 base, and the germline ends lie 10 bases apart. The CDR3 runs 14 residues from the cysteine to the phenylalanine. The kept DNA is CDR3 alone, 42 bases in frame from the first base. The data belong to a study of blood T cell repertoires in COVID-19 (dated by TCRdb to about 2020). Regarding the complete study: The collaborator samples originated in the United States, Italy and Spain and spanned the acute and convalescent phases of COVID-19. The material from the prospective study consisted of cDNA or gDNA derived from T cells, B-cell-depleted T cells, or PBMCs. The dataset comprised deeply sampled blood TCRbeta repertoires from subjects exposed to, actively infected with, or recovered from COVID-19. The repertoires were released in a freely available public database meant as a resource for research on the immune response to SARS-CoV-2. The samples were drawn from two sources: the first 160 participants of the ongoing ImmuneRACE study, and 1,200 or so subjects contributed by 6 global collaborators. Sample metadata almost always included a de-identified subject ID, COVID-19 status, age in years and sex. Where available, HLA class I and class II types were obtained from metadata supplied by the sample provider rather than from assay-based typing.

Another Seattle source contributed samples from volunteer blood donors who had recovered from COVID-19. Each collaborating institution followed its own protocols to collect whole blood in K2EDTA tubes. For TCRbeta analysis, collaborator samples were shipped as frozen whole blood, as isolated PBMCs, or as DNA extracted from either sample type. Findings and caveats that apply to the study as a whole: How much clinical and demographic metadata was included differed by source and by participant, and the metadata was provided uncurated.

The sequence came from a man aged 55 to 69 who had recovered from COVID-19. The rearranged segments are TRBV25-1 and TRBJ1-2; the D gene cannot be resolved reliably. The sequencing input was peripheral blood. The CDR3: CASSVGGINYGYTF. At the DNA level, the sequence is TGTGCCAGCAGTGTCGGAGGGATTAACTATGGCTACACCTTC.